Here is one T cell receptor (beta chain) with its context. Its antigen is not known. This specimen belongs to a study of T-cell memory formation after mild COVID-19. Study observations and caveats: Researchers report contracting CD4+ clones mostly in CM and EM, with CD8+ clones in EMRA. There were some responding clones in pre-infection memory, which suggested that cross-reactive memory had joined. Proof of SARS-CoV-2 specificity was absent for the second-wave clones that crested on day 37.

Using its own MiXCR run on the 5' RACE reads, TCRdb lists one record per CDR3 protein. The sample records around 370,000 distinct CDR3 sequences, under 25% being singletons. From germline, CDR1 is SGHTA and CDR2 FQGNSA. This CDR3 region has 16 residues. Trimming took 5 bases from V and 8 from J; bases not matched to a gene: 11. V is TRBV7-2 and J is TRBJ2-1; 11 nucleotides agree with TRBD1. Sequencing input: PBMCs or a T cell subset sorted from them (not recorded which). The sequence derives from an adult woman who had mild COVID-19 (a few samples of this study predate the infection). Cell type and time point are not known. The CDR3 reads CASSQTSGTGGHEQFF. CDR3 bases: TGTGCCAGCAGCCAGACCTCCGGGACAGGGGGGCATGAGCAGTTCTTC.